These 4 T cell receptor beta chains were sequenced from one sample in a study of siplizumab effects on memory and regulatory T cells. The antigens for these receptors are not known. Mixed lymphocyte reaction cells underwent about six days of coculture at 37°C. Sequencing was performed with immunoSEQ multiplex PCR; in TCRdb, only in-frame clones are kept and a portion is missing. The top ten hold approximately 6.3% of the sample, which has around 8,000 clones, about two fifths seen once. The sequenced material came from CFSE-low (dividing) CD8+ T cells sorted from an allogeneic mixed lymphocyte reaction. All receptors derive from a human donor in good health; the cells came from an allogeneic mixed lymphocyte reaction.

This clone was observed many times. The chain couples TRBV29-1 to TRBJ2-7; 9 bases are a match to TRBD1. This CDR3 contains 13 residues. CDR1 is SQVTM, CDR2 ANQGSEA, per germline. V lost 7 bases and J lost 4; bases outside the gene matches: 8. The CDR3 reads CSAQDRGRYEQYF. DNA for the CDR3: TGCAGCGCTCAGGACAGGGGTAGATACGAGCAGTACTTC.

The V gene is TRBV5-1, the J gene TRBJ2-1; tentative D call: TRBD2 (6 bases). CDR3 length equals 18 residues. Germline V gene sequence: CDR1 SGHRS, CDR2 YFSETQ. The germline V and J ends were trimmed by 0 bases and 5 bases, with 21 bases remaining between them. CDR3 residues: CASSLARVPGVGHNEQFF. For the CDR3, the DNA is TGCGCCAGCAGCTTGGCCAGGGTCCCGGGAGTGGGACACAATGAGCAGTTCTTC.

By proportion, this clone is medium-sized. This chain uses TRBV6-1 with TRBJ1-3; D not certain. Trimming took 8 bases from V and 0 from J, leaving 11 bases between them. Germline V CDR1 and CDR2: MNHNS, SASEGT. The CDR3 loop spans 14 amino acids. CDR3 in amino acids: CASVNWGSGNTIYF. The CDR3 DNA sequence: TGTGCCAGCGTGAACTGGGGCTCTGGAAACACCATATATTTT.

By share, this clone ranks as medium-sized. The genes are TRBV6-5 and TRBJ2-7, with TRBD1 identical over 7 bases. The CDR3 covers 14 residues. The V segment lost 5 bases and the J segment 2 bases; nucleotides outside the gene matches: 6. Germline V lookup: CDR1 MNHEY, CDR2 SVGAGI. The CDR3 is CASSQIGTAYEQYF. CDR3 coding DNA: TGTGCCAGCAGTCAAATCGGGACAGCCTACGAGCAGTACTTC.